These 30 T cell receptor beta chains were sequenced from one sample in a study of blood T cells in healthy people across ages. A second PCR of 7 to 11 cycles used a sample-barcoded 5' primer and a J-beta primer mix. TCRdb used MiXCR to reprocess the 5' RACE reads, holding one entry per CDR3 protein. Altogether approximately 730,000 distinct CDR3 sequences are present, about 53% being singletons, with the ten largest covering about 42%. The source material was blood. The receptors here all came from an older man in good health.

The genes are TRBV10-1 and TRBJ2-1; no clear D. The CDR3 totals 13 residues. CDR1 is WNHNN and CDR2 is SYGVQD in the germline V gene (reference sequence). V lost 0 bases to trimming and J lost 8 bases, with 8 bases between them. The CDR3 region is CASSESYSDEQFF. The CDR3 bases are TGCGCCAGCAGTGAGTCCTACAGCGATGAGCAGTTCTTC.

The rearrangement joins TRBV28 to TRBJ2-3; TRBD1 is a possible D gene (5 bases). CDR1 and CDR2 (germline): MDHEN, SYDVKM. This CDR3 has 15 amino acids. Trimming pared 2 bases from V and 4 bases from J, leaving 13 bases between. The CDR3 DNA reads as TGTGCCAGCAGTTTACGAGCAGGACATTCAGATACGCAGTATTTT. Translating gives CASSLRAGHSDTQYF. The variable domain in full, with the rest retrieved from reference TRBV28 and TRBJ2-3, is DVKVTQSSRYLVKRTGEKVFLECVQDMDHENMFWYRQDPGLGLRLIYFSYDVKMKEKGDIPEGYSVSREKKERFSLILESASTNQTSMYLCASSLRAGHSDTQYFGPGTRLTVL.

This rearrangement joins TRBV3-1 to TRBJ2-5; a weak D match, TRBD2 (6 bases). Looked up from germline, CDR1 is LGHDT and CDR2 is YNNKEL (reference sequence). V gave up 8 bases and J gave up 2 bases, with 12 bases separating them. This CDR3 comprises 13 residues. The CDR3 sequence is CASRLRGQETQYF. DNA for the CDR3: TGTGCCAGCCGTCTACGGGGGCAAGAGACCCAGTACTTC.

The rearrangement links TRBV20-1 to TRBJ2-7; either TRBD1 or TRBD2 may supply D (5 bases each). Between the trimmed V and J ends, which lost 4 bases and 7 bases, there was a span of 17 bases. The CDR3 is 13 amino acids. From germline, CDR1 is DFQATT and CDR2 SNEGSKA (reference sequence). The CDR3 is CSANPGPENEQYF. The CDR3 DNA reads TGCAGTGCTAATCCGGGGCCGGAGAATGAGCAGTACTTC.

This chain connects TRBV4-1 to TRBJ2-5; perhaps TRBD2 as D (6 bases). CDR3 length: 15 residues. The V gene lost 1 base and the J gene lost 3 bases, with 12 bases spanning the gap. Germline-derived CDR1 and CDR2 are MGHRA and YSYEKL. The CDR3 is CASSQVGGTKETQYF. CDR3 coding DNA: TGCGCCAGCAGCCAAGTTGGAGGGACCAAAGAGACCCAGTACTTC.

The chain is built from TRBV7-3 and TRBJ2-3, with D unclear. V was shortened by 5 bases and J by 0 bases, with 12 bases between the two germline ends. Germline V gives CDR1 SGHTA, CDR2 FQGTGA. The CDR3 extends over 15 amino acids. CDR3 sequence reads: CASSPLDGSTDTQYF. The CDR3 region has the DNA TGTGCCAGCAGCCCCCTCGACGGTAGCACAGATACGCAGTATTTT.

The V and J genes are TRBV5-1 and TRBJ1-2; the match to TRBD1 covers 7 bases. The CDR3 has 14 residues. Germline CDR1 SGHRS, CDR2 YFSETQ. The V and J ends lost 2 bases and 3 bases, in that order; junction bases with no gene match: 4. The CDR3 sequence is CASSFFTGDYGYTF. The CDR3 DNA sequence: TGCGCCAGCAGCTTTTTTACAGGGGACTATGGCTACACCTTC. The entire variable domain, with the rest obtained from reference TRBV5-1 and TRBJ1-2, is as follows: KAGVTQTPRYLIKTRGQQVTLSCSPISGHRSVSWYQQTPGQGLQFLFEYFSETQRNKGNFPGRFSGRQFSNSRSEMNVSTLELGDSALYLCASSFFTGDYGYTFGSGTRLTVV.

The J gene is TRBJ2-3, the V gene TRBV28; D remains ambiguous. This CDR3 is 14 amino acids long. CDR1 and CDR2 from the germline V gene are MDHEN and SYDVKM. Trimming took off 8 bases at V and 5 bases at J, with 17 bases between the two ends. The CDR3 DNA sequence: TGTGCCAGCGGGGTTCTAAGGGCCGGAGATACGCAGTATTTT. It yields the protein CASGVLRAGDTQYF.

This rearrangement joins TRBV12-3 or TRBV12-4 to TRBJ2-1, with 10 bases matching TRBD2. CDR3 length equals 13 residues. Germline trimming cut 6 bases from V and 9 bases from J; bases unmatched to any gene: 5. CDR3 sequence: CASRLAGSREQFF. CDR3 nucleotides: TGTGCCAGCAGACTAGCGGGAAGTCGTGAGCAGTTCTTC.

This clonotype was observed a few times. The chain has TRBV24-1 and TRBJ2-1; D is perhaps TRBD2 (5 bases). V dropped 3 bases and J dropped 7 bases, with 18 bases sitting between them. CDR1 KGHDR and CDR2 SFDVKD come from the germline V gene. The CDR3 is 16 residues long. The chain's CDR3 is CATSDAGRVRRNEQFF. DNA for the CDR3: TGTGCCACCAGTGATGCCGGCCGGGTCCGGAGGAATGAGCAGTTCTTC.

This chain links TRBV27 with TRBJ2-7; 8 positions match TRBD1. Unmatched junction bases numbered 5, after V lost 0 bases and J lost 4 bases. Germline V gene lookup returns CDR1 MNHEY and CDR2 SMNVEV (reference sequence). The CDR3 spans 15 residues. The CDR3 sequence: CASSLSSGGRYEQYF. The CDR3, as DNA: TGTGCCAGCAGTTTATCCTCAGGGGGCAGGTACGAGCAGTACTTC.

The table lists this clonotype with many counts. J is TRBJ2-1 and V is TRBV12-3 or TRBV12-4; 7 positions match TRBD1. The CDR3 consists of 14 residues. The ends lost 7 bases at V and 5 bases at J; junction bases unmatched: 8. CDR3 sequence reads: CASTTGAAHNEQFF. The CDR3 DNA reads as TGTGCCAGCACAACAGGGGCGGCACACAATGAGCAGTTCTTC.

This rearrangement joins TRBV11-1 to TRBJ1-1, with TRBD1 identical over 8 bases. The germline V gene encodes CDR1 SGHAT and CDR2 FQDESV (reference sequence). Trimming took 4 bases from V and 4 from J; bases not matched to a gene: 8. The CDR3 is made up of 15 amino acids. CDR3 DNA: TGTGCCAGCAGCTCCCAGGGGGCCGTGGGCACTGAAGCTTTCTTT. It is translated as CASSSQGAVGTEAFF.

This chain links TRBV6-6 with TRBJ2-7; D is perhaps TRBD2 (5 bases). Germline loops: CDR1 MNHNY, CDR2 SVGAGI (reference sequence). The V end was cut by 4 bases, the J end by 4 bases, with 17 bases between. The CDR3 has 15 residues. The CDR3 spells CASSSPTINHYEQYF. For the CDR3, the DNA is TGTGCCAGCAGTTCCCCGACTATCAATCATTACGAGCAGTACTTC.

This clonotype has more than one count but fewer than ten. The V call is TRBV5-1, the J call TRBJ2-1; the D is unclear. The V gene's germline CDR1 is SGHRS and CDR2 YFSETQ. CDR3 size: 13 residues. The V gene lost 0 bases and the J gene lost 10 bases, with 11 bases spanning the gap. The CDR3 protein is CASSLEGIGEQFF. The DNA of the CDR3 is TGCGCCAGCAGCTTGGAAGGGATAGGAGAGCAGTTCTTC.

This clonotype was seen only a few times. The chain couples TRBV27 to TRBJ2-1; unclear D gene. In germline, CDR1 is MNHEY, CDR2 SMNVEV (reference sequence). The CDR3 extends over 15 amino acids. The V and J ends lost 2 bases and 3 bases respectively, with 11 bases between them. In nucleotides, the CDR3 is TGTGCCAGCAGTTTAAGGAGCGTGGGCTACAATGAGCAGTTCTTC. Its protein is CASSLRSVGYNEQFF.

This clonotype appeared a few times. The chain recombines TRBV25-1 with TRBJ2-7; D remains unclear. Trimming took off 5 bases at V and 5 bases at J, with 13 bases between the two ends. Germline V gene lookup returns CDR1 MGHDK and CDR2 SYGVNS. CDR3 length: 13 residues. CDR3 region: CASSWFRDHEQYF. Written as DNA, the CDR3 is TGTGCCAGCAGTTGGTTCCGAGACCACGAGCAGTACTTC.

This clonotype was seen only a few times. The genes are TRBV5-1 and TRBJ2-7, with 12 bases matching TRBD2. The germline gives CDR1 SGHRS, CDR2 YFSETQ. V was clipped by 6 bases and J by 4 bases; unmatched bases: 8. This CDR3 has 15 amino acids. The CDR3 loop is CASTTGTSGPYEQYF. DNA of the CDR3: TGCGCCAGCACAACCGGGACTAGCGGGCCTTACGAGCAGTACTTC. Drawing the rest from reference TRBV5-1 and TRBJ2-7, the complete variable domain is KAGVTQTPRYLIKTRGQQVTLSCSPISGHRSVSWYQQTPGQGLQFLFEYFSETQRNKGNFPGRFSGRQFSNSRSEMNVSTLELGDSALYLCASTTGTSGPYEQYFGPGTRLTVT.

This clonotype has just a few counts. The CDR3: CAIRSYTGELFF. In DNA, the CDR3 is TGTGCCATCAGGTCATACACCGGGGAGCTGTTTTTT. The J gene is TRBJ2-2, the V gene TRBV10-3; D is undetermined. The germline V gene encodes CDR1 ENHRY and CDR2 SYGVKD. The CDR3 is 12 residues long. Trimming shortened V by 6 bases and J by 3 bases, and 5 bases separated the two germline ends.

This clonotype showed up just a few times. V and J are TRBV2 and TRBJ2-7, with D possibly matching TRBD2 (5 bases). This CDR3 contains 13 residues. Germline assignment: CDR1 SNHLY and CDR2 FYNNEI. Trimming left V 8 bases short and J 4 bases short, with 15 bases between. CDR3 bases: TGTGCCAGCGGGGTCCCCGGGGTTTACGAGCAGTACTTC. It codes for CASGVPGVYEQYF. Variable domain in full (rest from reference TRBV2 and TRBJ2-7): EPEVTQTPSHQVTQMGQEVILRCVPISNHLYFYWYRQILGQKVEFLVSFYNNEISEKSEIFDDQFSVERPDGSNFTLKIRSTKLEDSAMYFCASGVPGVYEQYFGPGTRLTVT.

A few counts support this clonotype. V is TRBV7-9 and J is TRBJ1-2, with unresolved D. The CDR3 contains 14 residues. Deletions cut 0 bases from V and 5 bases from J, with 10 bases between. Germline CDR1 and CDR2: SEHNR and FQNEAQ (reference sequence). In DNA form, the CDR3 reads TGTGCCAGCAGCTTAGCCGGAGGGCAGTATGGCTACACCTTC. Protein: CASSLAGGQYGYTF.

The J gene is TRBJ2-4, the V gene TRBV12-3 or TRBV12-4; D possibly matches TRBD1 or TRBD2 (5 bases each). The V end was cut by 6 bases, the J end by 13 bases, with 28 bases between. This CDR3 comprises 16 residues. Here the CDR3 DNA reads TGTGCCAGCAGGGGACGCCCGCTAAGGGTTAACAATGAGCAGTACTTC. Amino acids: CASRGRPLRVNNEQYF.

As to this clonotype: One base away lies a much larger clone, so this may be a sequencing read error. This rearrangement joins TRBV4-1 to TRBJ2-3; no clear D. CDR3 length: 15 residues. The V and J ends lost 5 bases and 8 bases respectively, with 20 bases between them. Germline CDR1 and CDR2: MGHRA and YSYEKL. CDR3 region: CASSFAARSAATQYF. The CDR3 DNA sequence: TGCGCCAGCAGCTTCGCGGCGAGATCAGCAGCTACGCAGTATTTT.

The chain has TRBV21-1 and TRBJ1-1; the table names TRBD1, a call not compared with the DNA. TRBV21-1 is recorded as a pseudogene. The CDR3 extends over 13 amino acids. The CDR3 DNA reads TGTGCCAGGTTGGGGGGGGTTACCACTGAAGCTTTCTTT. This encodes CARLGGVTTEAFF.

As for this clonotype: A much larger clone differs from this one at a single base, so this may be a read error. This rearrangement joins TRBV10-3 to TRBJ1-5; 10 nucleotides line up with TRBD1. The germline V gene has CDR1 ENHRY and CDR2 SYGVKD. There are 13 residues in the CDR3. DNA for the CDR3: TGTACCACCCGAGGGACAGGGGATCAGCCCCAGCATTTT. This translates into CTTRGTGDQPQHF.

This clonotype was counted at least ten times. The chain uses TRBV20-1 and TRBJ1-6; possibly TRBD1 for D (5 bases). The V end lost 0 bases, the J end lost 6 bases, and 9 bases lay between the germline ends. The CDR3 is 14 amino acids. Germline CDR1 and CDR2: DFQATT and SNEGSKA (reference sequence). Here the CDR3 DNA reads TGCAGTGCTAGAGATGGGACCACTAATTCACCCCTCCACTTT. Translation: CSARDGTTNSPLHF.

This clonotype was counted a few times. The V gene is TRBV20-1, the J gene TRBJ2-7, with TRBD2 identical over 11 bases. Germline loops: CDR1 DFQATT, CDR2 SNEGSKA (reference sequence). This CDR3 has 14 amino acids. With V trimmed by 6 bases and J by 2 bases, 6 bases remained unmatched. DNA of the CDR3: TGCAGTGCCCAACTAGCGGGAGCCCCCTACGAGCAGTACTTC. Protein sequence: CSAQLAGAPYEQYF.

The chain recombines TRBV6-1 with TRBJ1-6; 8 nucleotides align to TRBD1. CDR3 length equals 14 residues. Germline V lookup: CDR1 MNHNS, CDR2 SASEGT. Germline trimming cut 3 bases from V and 5 bases from J; bases unmatched to any gene: 0. DNA for the CDR3: TGTGCCAGCAGTGACAGGGGGCATAATTCACCCCTCCACTTT. Protein: CASSDRGHNSPLHF.

The chain links TRBV5-1 to TRBJ2-2, with D possibly being TRBD1 (5 bases). The CDR3 has 16 residues. V was cut by 0 bases and J by 1 base, with 10 bases left in between. Germline CDR1 and CDR2: SGHRS and YFSETQ. In nucleotides, the CDR3 is TGCGCCAGCAGCTTGGTAGGGGTCTTGAACACCGGGGAGCTGTTTTTT. Residues: CASSLVGVLNTGELFF. Drawing the rest from reference TRBV5-1 and TRBJ2-2, the complete variable domain is KAGVTQTPRYLIKTRGQQVTLSCSPISGHRSVSWYQQTPGQGLQFLFEYFSETQRNKGNFPGRFSGRQFSNSRSEMNVSTLELGDSALYLCASSLVGVLNTGELFFGEGSRLTVL.

The J gene is TRBJ2-5, the V gene TRBV24-1, with D possibly matching TRBD1 (5 bases). V lost 4 bases, J lost 1 base, and 12 bases lay in between. The CDR3 loop spans 15 amino acids. Germline lookup yields CDR1 KGHDR and CDR2 SFDVKD. CDR3 residues: CATSDLTDLQETQYF. In DNA form, the CDR3 reads TGTGCCACCAGTGACCTGACAGACCTCCAAGAGACCCAGTACTTC.